Shown below are 30 T cell receptor beta chains from a single sample sequenced in a study of naive and memory T cell subsets (TCRdb year 2017). The paper as a whole reports these results and caveats: Naive repertoires, especially CD8, contained a few larger clonotypes, possibly memory cells re-expressing CD45RA.

Libraries were prepared through UMI-ligation and nested PCR. For sequencing, an Illumina MiSeq was employed. To cover both TRBC1 and TRBC2, the beta constant-region primer consisted of an equimolar mix of two oligonucleotides. Four rounds of PCR were used to amplify ligated cDNA, with nested alpha and beta constant-region primers being used together with the SP2 primer. Through fastp at Q25 and MiXCR, TCRdb rebuilt clones from the public reads, retaining in-frame beta chains. Records with the same CDR3 protein are collapsed into one entry carrying the most frequent genes and DNA. This sample holds tens of thousands of distinct CDR3 sequences; about 10% were observed only once. Jointly, the top ten make up over 0.11% of the sample. Antigens for these TCRs are unknown. The specimen was naive CD4+ T cells from blood. Sample cell subset or site, as interpreted from the label and publication: naive T cells, CD45RA high CD27+. The receptors come from a human donor in good health.

This clonotype was counted between two and nine times. J is TRBJ2-1 and V is TRBV25-1; D is uncertain. CDR1 and CDR2 (germline): MGHDK, SYGVNS. Between the trimmed V and J ends, which lost 3 bases and 10 bases, there was a span of 16 bases. The CDR3 runs to 14 residues. CDR3 residues: CASSDPNLVGEQFF. The DNA for the CDR3 is TGTGCCAGCAGTGACCCAAATCTAGTAGGCGAGCAGTTCTTC.

The chain couples TRBV5-1 to TRBJ2-7; D is perhaps TRBD1 or TRBD2 (5 bases each). The CDR3 spans 14 residues. V was shortened by 4 bases and J by 0 bases, with 11 bases between the two germline ends. Germline V lookup: CDR1 SGHRS, CDR2 YFSETQ. CDR3 loop: CASSGGSSSYEQYF. The CDR3 bases are TGCGCCAGCAGCGGGGGTTCCAGCTCCTACGAGCAGTACTTC.

This clonotype has a handful of counts. This sequence joins TRBV27 and TRBJ1-4; no firm D call. CDR1 is MNHEY and CDR2 is SMNVEV in the germline V gene (reference sequence). CDR3 size: 13 residues. The ends were cut back, 2 bases at V and 4 bases at J, with 5 bases in the middle. The CDR3 nucleotides read TGTGCCAGCAGTTTACGACTTAATGAAAAACTGTTTTTT. Translated, it gives CASSLRLNEKLFF.

This clonotype was seen more than once but under ten times. This chain uses TRBV3-1 with TRBJ2-1; 7 nucleotides agree with TRBD2. After removal of 8 bases from V and 7 bases from J, the junction contained 8 bases not matched to a gene. The CDR3 is made up of 13 amino acids. From germline, CDR1 is LGHDT and CDR2 YNNKEL (reference sequence). The CDR3 is CASRVGGGNEQFF. The CDR3, as DNA: TGTGCCAGCCGCGTGGGGGGGGGGAATGAGCAGTTCTTC.

The chain is built from TRBV12-3 or TRBV12-4 and TRBJ2-7; D call uncertain. V was trimmed by 5 bases and J by 0 bases, leaving 14 bases between them. The CDR3 loop spans 15 amino acids. CDR3 DNA sequence: TGTGCCAGCAGTCCTCGGGCCCTTAGCTCCTACGAGCAGTACTTC. As protein: CASSPRALSSYEQYF.

Ten or more counts support this clonotype. V and J are TRBV7-9 and TRBJ2-1; D could derive from TRBD1 or TRBD2 (5 bases each). The CDR3 runs to 16 residues. The V end was cut by 5 bases, the J end by 6 bases, with 20 bases between. CDR1 is SEHNR, CDR2 FQNEAQ, per germline (reference sequence). This chain's CDR3 is CASSLTGTSGVNEQFF. The CDR3 DNA reads TGTGCCAGCAGCCTGACCGGGACCTCTGGAGTCAATGAGCAGTTCTTC.

This clonotype was observed a few times. This CDR3 is CASSRRSTQYF. The DNA for the CDR3 is TGTGCCAGCAGCCGTCGTTCTACGCAGTATTTT. The chain has TRBV12-3 or TRBV12-4 and TRBJ2-3, with D hard to call. The CDR3 length is 11 residues. V shed 6 bases and J shed 8 bases, with 9 bases lying between them.

This clonotype was counted between two and nine times. V usage is TRBV29-1 and J usage is TRBJ1-1; D not resolved. Germline CDR1 is SQVTM and CDR2 is ANQGSEA. CDR3 size: 13 residues. V was trimmed by 0 bases and J by 0 bases, leaving 5 bases between them. The CDR3: CSVEDRMNTEAFF. The CDR3 nucleotides are TGCAGCGTTGAAGATCGCATGAACACTGAAGCTTTCTTT.

This clonotype was seen repeatedly, ten times or more. The rearrangement uses TRBV25-1 and TRBJ2-3; 7 nucleotides line up with TRBD2. J was trimmed by 1 base and V by 2 bases; bases with no gene match: 6. Germline-derived CDR1 and CDR2 are MGHDK and SYGVNS. The CDR3 length is 16 residues. Here the CDR3 DNA reads TGTGCCAGCAGTGAAGCTCCTAGCGGCCGCACAGATACGCAGTATTTT. It translates to CASSEAPSGRTDTQYF.

This clonotype was seen at least ten times. The rearrangement links TRBV7-2 to TRBJ2-3; the D is unclear. The CDR3 consists of 17 residues. V shed 1 base and J shed 4 bases, with 18 bases lying between them. Germline CDR1 SGHTA, CDR2 FQGNSA. The CDR3 protein is CASSLVPVATGPDTQYF. CDR3 DNA: TGTGCCAGCAGCTTAGTTCCTGTGGCAACCGGGCCAGATACGCAGTATTTT.

The chain joins TRBV12-3 or TRBV12-4 to TRBJ2-3; possibly TRBD1 or TRBD2 for D (5 bases each). The length of the CDR3 is 17 residues. The V and J ends lost 0 bases and 2 bases respectively, with 15 bases between them. The CDR3 nucleotides read TGTGCCAGCAGTTTAGCGCTTGTGAGGGGAGCCACAGATACGCAGTATTTT. It yields the protein CASSLALVRGATDTQYF.

There are a few counts of this clonotype. The chain joins TRBV28 to TRBJ1-2, with no clear D. V lost 7 bases, J lost 5 bases, and 14 bases lay in between. This CDR3 contains 13 residues. Germline lookup yields CDR1 MDHEN and CDR2 SYDVKM. The CDR3 sequence: CASTSQAPYGYTF. The CDR3 DNA reads as TGTGCCAGCACTTCTCAGGCCCCTTATGGCTACACCTTC.

The chain combines TRBV6-6 with TRBJ2-7; D may be TRBD1 or TRBD2 (6 bases each). The germline V gene encodes CDR1 MNHNY and CDR2 SVGAGI (reference sequence). V lost 0 bases, J lost 4 bases, and 13 bases lay in between. There are 15 residues in the CDR3. CDR3 nucleotide sequence: TGTGCCAGCAGTTACTCGGCAGGGGAGGATTACGAGCAGTACTTC. Translating it yields CASSYSAGEDYEQYF.

The chain combines TRBV15 with TRBJ2-3; D is unresolved. The CDR3 contains 14 residues. Trimming cost V 0 bases and J 3 bases, with 7 bases left between them. CDR1 and CDR2 (germline): LNHNV, YYDKDF (reference sequence). In DNA, the CDR3 is TGTGCCACCAGCAGAGATCCGGGTACAGATACGCAGTATTTT. Residues: CATSRDPGTDTQYF.

This clonotype came up many times. This chain links TRBV5-6 with TRBJ1-6; D is unclear. The germline gives CDR1 SGHDT, CDR2 YYEEEE. V lost 4 bases and J 6 bases, leaving 17 bases between the germline ends. This CDR3 region has 16 residues. CDR3 residues: CASSPDGRLSNSPLHF. The DNA of the CDR3 is TGTGCCAGCAGCCCCGACGGACGGCTTAGTAATTCACCCCTCCACTTT.

This rearrangement joins TRBV2 to TRBJ2-1, with a weak D call TRBD2 (7 bases). Trimming removed 10 bases from V and 4 bases from J, with 20 bases in between. This CDR3 is built from 15 residues. Germline values: CDR1 SNHLY, CDR2 FYNNEI. DNA of the CDR3: TGTGCCATACCGGGGAGGGGGACCGGTTACAATGAGCAGTTCTTC. This translates into CAIPGRGTGYNEQFF.

The chain links TRBV6-2 or TRBV6-3 to TRBJ1-3, with TRBD1 identical over 8 bases. The ends lost 7 bases at V and 1 base at J; junction bases unmatched: 6. This CDR3 has 15 amino acids. From germline, CDR1 is MNHEY and CDR2 SVGEGT. CDR3 bases: TGTGCCAGCACCGTGGACAGGGTATCTGGAAACACCATATATTTT. Encoded protein: CASTVDRVSGNTIYF.

The rearrangement joins TRBV5-1 to TRBJ2-3; possible D gene TRBD2, 6 bases. From germline, CDR1 is SGHRS and CDR2 YFSETQ. CDR3 length: 15 amino acids. V was trimmed by 1 base and J by 3 bases, leaving 12 bases between them. The CDR3 region has the DNA TGCGCCAGCAGCTTGAGGCCCGGGGGAACAGATACGCAGTATTTT. This translates into CASSLRPGGTDTQYF.

This clonotype was seen only a few times. The V and J genes are TRBV12-3 or TRBV12-4 and TRBJ1-1; the D gene is possibly TRBD1 (5 bases). Trimming shortened V by 4 bases and J by 1 base, and 10 bases separated the two germline ends. The CDR3 runs 14 residues. CDR3 sequence: CASSSGHGNTEAFF. The CDR3 nucleotides are TGTGCCAGCAGTTCAGGGCATGGGAACACTGAAGCTTTCTTT.

The V call is TRBV30, the J call TRBJ1-1; no reliable D call. Per germline, CDR1 GTSNPN and CDR2 SVGIG (reference sequence). V lost 2 bases, J lost 0 bases, and 4 bases lay in between. The CDR3 runs 12 residues. The CDR3 DNA reads TGTGCCTGGAGTATCATGAACACTGAAGCTTTCTTT. Translating it yields CAWSIMNTEAFF.

In its sample, this clonotype was seen many times. The chain couples TRBV7-6 to TRBJ2-1, with D tentatively TRBD2 (6 bases). The CDR3 runs to 13 residues. The V end lost 8 bases, the J end lost 3 bases, and 11 bases lay between the germline ends. Germline loops: CDR1 SGHVS, CDR2 FNYEAQ. The CDR3 DNA reads TGTGCCAGCGGGAGGCTAAGCTACAATGAGCAGTTCTTC. It encodes CASGRLSYNEQFF.

This clonotype was seen a few times. This chain uses TRBV6-2 or TRBV6-3 with TRBJ1-6, with D possibly matching TRBD1 (6 bases). Germline CDR1 is MNHEY and CDR2 is SVGEGT. The ends were cut back, 2 bases at V and 7 bases at J, with 15 bases in the middle. This CDR3 contains 16 residues. In DNA form, the CDR3 reads TGTGCCAGCAGTTACCCGGGGGCGCCGGTAAATTCACCCCTCCACTTT. Amino acids: CASSYPGAPVNSPLHF.

This chain joins TRBV5-1 and TRBJ2-3; 7 bases fit TRBD2. This CDR3 is built from 17 residues. The J segment lost 0 bases and the V segment lost 7 bases, leaving 14 bases of the junction unmatched. Germline V gene lookup returns CDR1 SGHRS and CDR2 YFSETQ. The CDR3 DNA sequence: TGCGCCAGCCTCCGTGGGGCTAGCGGTACTAGCACAGATACGCAGTATTTT. This sequence encodes CASLRGASGTSTDTQYF.

The CDR3 protein is CASTLKRTSGGPAGTGELFF. The CDR3 DNA sequence: TGTGCCAGCACCCTGAAACGGACTAGCGGGGGCCCGGCGGGCACCGGGGAGCTGTTTTTT. The V call is TRBV5-4, the J call TRBJ2-2; TRBD2 aligns across 13 bases. This CDR3 is built from 20 residues. J gave up 4 bases and V 6 bases, and 18 bases lay outside the gene matches. Germline V gene data show CDR1 as SGHNT and CDR2 as YYREEE (reference sequence).

The chain is built from TRBV18 and TRBJ2-3; D not resolved. The CDR3 is 15 residues long. With 3 bases removed from V and 2 bases from J, the gap between germline ends came to 12 bases. Germline CDR1 and CDR2: KGHSH and LQKENI. The CDR3 spells CASSPRRSITDTQYF. The CDR3 DNA reads TGTGCCAGCTCACCGAGGCGGAGTATCACAGATACGCAGTATTTT.

The chain couples TRBV12-3 or TRBV12-4 to TRBJ1-6, with D perhaps matching TRBD1 (5 bases). CDR3 size: 11 residues. Trimming cost V 7 bases and J 10 bases, with 8 bases left between them. DNA of the CDR3: TGTGCCAGCACCCAGGGATCACCCCTCCACTTT. Translation gives CASTQGSPLHF.

The rearrangement uses TRBV7-2 and TRBJ2-7; either TRBD1 or TRBD2 may supply D (5 bases each). V was clipped by 2 bases and J by 6 bases, with 14 bases between them. This CDR3 has 14 residues. Germline lookup yields CDR1 SGHTA and CDR2 FQGNSA. This chain's CDR3 is CASSLYVERGEQYF. In DNA form, the CDR3 reads TGTGCCAGCAGCTTATACGTGGAGAGGGGCGAGCAGTACTTC.

This sequence joins TRBV11-2 and TRBJ2-2; D call uncertain. V dropped 5 bases and J dropped 4 bases, with 14 bases sitting between them. Germline CDR1 reads SGHAT; CDR2 reads FQNNGV. CDR3 length: 15 residues. CDR3 sequence (DNA): TGTGCCAGCAGCCCCATTGAACGGTCCACCGGGGAGCTGTTTTTT. Amino acids: CASSPIERSTGELFF.

The table lists this clonotype with a few counts. The chain combines TRBV12-3 or TRBV12-4 with TRBJ2-1; weak D call: TRBD2 (5 bases). The ends were cut back, 3 bases at V and 12 bases at J, with 9 bases in the middle. This CDR3 is 11 amino acids long. The CDR3 loop is CASSLTMRQFF. The DNA for the CDR3 is TGTGCCAGCAGTTTGACTATGAGGCAGTTCTTC.

This clonotype was counted ten times or more. The J gene is TRBJ2-3, the V gene TRBV5-1; D is unresolved. CDR1 is SGHRS, CDR2 YFSETQ, per germline. The CDR3 contains 13 residues. Trimming left V 5 bases short and J 6 bases short, with 13 bases between. CDR3 in DNA: TGCGCCAGCAGTTTCGGGCATCAGGATACGCAGTATTTT. This sequence encodes CASSFGHQDTQYF.